The sequence of this TCR beta chain was determined in a study of blood T cell repertoires in COVID-19. The repertoire was sequenced with immunoSEQ multiplex PCR; TCRdb's copy has only in-frame clones and lacks some. The sample lists about 180,000 clones; about 88% were seen once. Trimming left V 2 bases short and J 8 bases short, with 16 bases between. This CDR3 comprises 15 residues. Germline V lookup: CDR1 KGHSH, CDR2 LQKENI. Clinical history as reported by participants underpinned cohort assignment. The specimen was PBMCs or T cells enriched from blood (not recorded which). The rearrangement joins TRBV18 to TRBJ1-3; D gene unclear. The TCR sequence derives from a human donor with acute COVID-19. The donor label of this sample is uncertain. CDR3 DNA: TGTGCCAGCTCACCAGCTACCGGGGTCGGCGACACCATATATTTT. It encodes CASSPATGVGDTIYF. Drawing the rest from reference TRBV18 and TRBJ1-3, the complete variable domain is NAGVMQNPRHLVRRRGQEARLRCSPMKGHSHVYWYRQLPEEGLKFMVYLQKENIIDESGMPKERFSAEFPKEGPSILRIQQVVRGDSAAYFCASSPATGVGDTIYFGEGSWLTVV.